The 20 T cell receptor beta chains reported below all come from one sample, sequenced in a study of blood T cell repertoires in COVID-19. TCRdb's copy holds only in-frame clones and misses some; the assay was immunoSEQ multiplex PCR. The sample consists of 340,000 or so clones, 83% of them appearing once. Sequencing was done on a sample of peripheral blood. All receptors come from a man aged 25-40 years with active or convalescent COVID-19.

V usage is TRBV21-1 and J usage is TRBJ2-4; TRBD2, the table's D call, was not compared with the DNA. TRBV21-1 is tagged as a pseudogene. This CDR3 comprises 17 residues. In DNA form, the CDR3 reads TGTGCCAGCAGCAAAAGACTAGCGGGGGGTGTAAAAAACATTCAGTACTTC. As protein: CASSKRLAGGVKNIQYF.

The CDR3: CASSLGLAEYEQYF. CDR3 DNA: TGTGCCAGCAGCTTAGGACTAGCGGAGTACGAGCAGTACTTC. The chain is built from TRBV7-2 and TRBJ2-7, with TRBD2 identical over 9 bases. This CDR3 contains 14 residues. V shed 1 base and J 4 bases; nucleotides not matched to a gene: 2. The germline gives CDR1 SGHTA, CDR2 FQGNSA.

The sample holds one count of this clone. V usage is TRBV9 and J usage is TRBJ2-5; D is perhaps TRBD1 (5 bases). The CDR3 loop spans 16 amino acids. Germline lookup yields CDR1 SGDLS and CDR2 YYNGEE. V was shortened by 4 bases and J by 0 bases, with 16 bases between the two germline ends. The CDR3 nucleotides read TGTGCCAGCAGCCCTAGTCCCAGGGTTTACCAAGAGACCCAGTACTTC. Encoded protein: CASSPSPRVYQETQYF.

This rearrangement joins TRBV24-1 to TRBJ1-1; D unresolved. The CDR3 spans 12 residues. Trimming pared 2 bases from V and 5 bases from J, leaving 5 bases between. In germline, CDR1 is KGHDR, CDR2 SFDVKD. The CDR3 bases are TGTGCCACCAGTGATTCCGGGACTGAAGCTTTCTTT. Protein sequence: CATSDSGTEAFF.

The chain couples TRBV19 to TRBJ1-5; D gene uncertain. The CDR3 has 13 amino acids. Trimming pared 6 bases from V and 5 bases from J, leaving 11 bases between. CDR1 is LNHDA and CDR2 is SQIVND in the germline V gene (reference sequence). DNA of the CDR3: TGTGCCAGTAGCGCGGGGAGAGATCAGCCCCAGCATTTT. It yields the protein CASSAGRDQPQHF.

V gene TRBV7-2 combines with J gene TRBJ2-5; a weak D match, TRBD2 (5 bases). The CDR3 has 15 amino acids. Trimming shortened V by 2 bases and J by 4 bases, and 14 bases separated the two germline ends. Germline V gives CDR1 SGHTA, CDR2 FQGNSA. This chain's CDR3 is CASSLTSRAGETQYF. CDR3 nucleotide sequence: TGTGCCAGCAGCTTAACCTCGAGGGCCGGAGAGACCCAGTACTTC.

The chain recombines TRBV18 with TRBJ2-5; the D is unclear. This CDR3 has 13 residues. Trimming stripped 3 bases from V and 3 bases from J, with 8 bases between. Germline V gene lookup returns CDR1 KGHSH and CDR2 LQKENI. Written as DNA, the CDR3 is TGTGCCAGCTCACCCACACAAGAAGAGACCCAGTACTTC. The encoded protein is CASSPTQEETQYF. The whole variable domain, remainder taken from reference TRBV18 and TRBJ2-5, is NAGVMQNPRHLVRRRGQEARLRCSPMKGHSHVYWYRQLPEEGLKFMVYLQKENIIDESGMPKERFSAEFPKEGPSILRIQQVVRGDSAAYFCASSPTQEETQYFGPGTRLLVL.

The chain employs TRBV30 and TRBJ2-7; 9 nucleotides agree with TRBD1. With V trimmed by 0 bases and J by 3 bases, 3 bases remained unmatched. Germline V gene sequence: CDR1 GTSNPN, CDR2 SVGIG (reference sequence). This CDR3 has 14 amino acids. The chain's CDR3 is CAWSVGGQGYEQYF. The CDR3 nucleotides read TGTGCCTGGAGTGTAGGGGGACAGGGCTACGAGCAGTACTTC.

The V gene is TRBV4-1, the J gene TRBJ2-4; tentative D call: TRBD1 (5 bases). The V gene's germline CDR1 is MGHRA and CDR2 YSYEKL. Trimming pared 0 bases from V and 2 bases from J, leaving 8 bases between. The CDR3 is 15 residues long. Written as DNA, the CDR3 is TGCGCCAGCAGCCAAGATCCAGGGACCAAAAACATTCAGTACTTC. Translated, it gives CASSQDPGTKNIQYF.

The chain couples TRBV4-1 to TRBJ2-5; 8 bases align to TRBD1. Per germline, CDR1 MGHRA and CDR2 YSYEKL. V shed 3 bases and J 4 bases; nucleotides not matched to a gene: 1. The CDR3 contains 13 residues. In nucleotides, the CDR3 is TGCGCCAGCAGCCACGGGACAGGAGAGACCCAGTACTTC. Translation gives CASSHGTGETQYF.

This clone has just one count. This chain joins TRBV24-1 and TRBJ1-4; D is possibly TRBD1 (6 bases). The germline V gene encodes CDR1 KGHDR and CDR2 SFDVKD. Trimming took 3 bases from V and 2 from J, leaving 12 bases between them. The CDR3 has 16 amino acids. The CDR3 coding sequence is TGTGCCACCAGTGATGCCTCAGGGGACACTAATGAAAAACTGTTTTTT. Translating it yields CATSDASGDTNEKLFF.

The V call is TRBV11-3, the J call TRBJ1-6; the D gene is possibly TRBD1 (5 bases). With 6 bases removed from V and 8 bases from J, the gap between germline ends came to 14 bases. Germline V gene lookup returns CDR1 SGHNT and CDR2 YENEEA. The CDR3 loop spans 14 amino acids. CDR3 loop: CASRGGRADSPLHF. As DNA, the CDR3 is TGTGCCAGCAGGGGGGGACGGGCGGATTCACCCCTCCACTTT.

The chain recombines TRBV7-2 with TRBJ2-6; D gene unclear. This CDR3 has 14 residues. Trimming cost V 5 bases and J 0 bases, with 5 bases left between them. Looked up from germline, CDR1 is SGHTA and CDR2 is FQGNSA. The CDR3 spells CASSSHSGANVLTF. For the CDR3, the DNA is TGTGCCAGCAGCAGCCACTCTGGGGCCAACGTCCTGACTTTC.

The chain is built from TRBV10-3 and TRBJ2-3; 7 nucleotides line up with TRBD2. CDR1 is ENHRY and CDR2 is SYGVKD in the germline V gene. The length of the CDR3 is 15 residues. J lost 1 base, V lost 6 bases, and 7 bases had no gene match. The CDR3 region is CAISDGLEGTDTQYF. As DNA, the CDR3 is TGTGCCATCAGCGATGGACTAGAGGGCACAGATACGCAGTATTTT.

The CDR3 region is CASSLGSGSGSYEQYF. DNA for the CDR3: TGTGCCAGCAGCCTCGGCTCGGGTAGCGGGAGCTACGAGCAGTACTTC. This rearrangement joins TRBV3-1 (or the pseudogene TRBV3-2) to TRBJ2-7; 9 bases are a match to TRBD2. Germline CDR1 LGHDT, CDR2 YNNKEL (reference sequence). V was pared by 4 bases and J by 3 bases, with 10 bases of the junction left unmatched. This CDR3 contains 16 residues.

This clone appeared a single time. The rearrangement joins TRBV5-4 to TRBJ2-4; possible D gene TRBD2, 5 bases. V was trimmed by 5 bases and J by 0 bases, leaving 12 bases between them. CDR1 is SGHNT and CDR2 is YYREEE in the germline V gene (reference sequence). The CDR3 is 15 residues long. This CDR3 is CASSTRAVAKNIQYF. CDR3 DNA: TGTGCCAGCAGTACTAGGGCGGTAGCCAAAAACATTCAGTACTTC.

A single count supports this clone. As DNA, the CDR3 is TGCGCCAGCAGCTCGGCTTTGCAGCGTGGATACAATGAGCAGTTCTTC. It yields the protein CASSSALQRGYNEQFF. The rearrangement links TRBV5-1 to TRBJ2-1, with unresolved D. In germline, CDR1 is SGHRS, CDR2 YFSETQ. This CDR3 is built from 16 residues. With 3 bases removed from V and 4 bases from J, the gap between germline ends came to 17 bases.

V usage is TRBV4-1 and J usage is TRBJ1-2; D is ambiguous. V was shortened by 3 bases and J by 5 bases, with 19 bases between the two germline ends. The CDR3 totals 16 residues. Germline CDR1 is MGHRA and CDR2 is YSYEKL. The CDR3 loop is CASSQRFLTTRYGYTF. The CDR3 nucleotides read TGCGCCAGCAGCCAGAGGTTTCTCACAACAAGGTATGGCTACACCTTC.

For this clone: Other DNA sequences of this sample code for an identical CDR3. This sequence joins TRBV7-9 and TRBJ2-1, with TRBD2 as a possible D gene (5 bases). CDR1 is SEHNR and CDR2 is FQNEAQ in the germline V gene (reference sequence). V was trimmed by 4 bases and J by 0 bases, leaving 13 bases between them. The CDR3 consists of 16 residues. The CDR3 reads CASSWERTSSYNEQFF. In DNA form, the CDR3 reads TGTGCCAGCAGCTGGGAGCGGACTTCCTCCTACAATGAGCAGTTCTTC.

The chain employs TRBV5-1 and TRBJ1-1; D perhaps matches TRBD1 (6 bases). The CDR3 consists of 15 residues. V was pared by 4 bases and J by 10 bases, with 23 bases between. Germline loops: CDR1 SGHRS, CDR2 YFSETQ. CDR3 sequence (DNA): TGCGCCAGCAGCCCGGAGAGCAGGGGCTGGGAGGGAGCTTTCTTT. This codes for CASSPESRGWEGAFF.